This TCR beta chain was sequenced during a study of OX40 agonist ivuxolimab in advanced cancers. General study points: The expanded peripheral T cells' antigen specificity was not determined.

V was clipped by 0 bases and J by 7 bases, with 12 bases between them. Germline CDR1 and CDR2: KGHSH and LQKENI. This CDR3 has 14 amino acids. TCRdb's copy holds only in-frame clones and misses some; the assay was immunoSEQ multiplex PCR. The sample carries 60,000 to 80,000 clones, roughly 84% recorded once. This clone turned up a few times. What it binds is unknown. The V call is TRBV18, the J call TRBJ1-2; D is possibly TRBD1 (5 bases). This material consisted of CD4+ or CD8+ T cells sorted from blood, taken in a trial of the OX40 agonist ivuxolimab. This TCR came from an adult with an advanced solid tumor such as melanoma, head and neck, liver or kidney cancer. DNA for the CDR3: TGTGCCAGCTCACCACCTACCAGGGATCGTGGCTACACCTTC. Translated, it gives CASSPPTRDRGYTF.